The rows below give T cell receptor beta chains drawn from one sample of a study of shared clonotypes between healthy human individuals. TCRdb keeps only in-frame clones here, not all; method: immunoSEQ multiplex PCR. The data show a few million clones, roughly 92% seen once. Source material: naive CD4+ T cells sorted from blood. The receptors originated from a man between 18 and 35 years old in good health. Both conserved end residues are part of each CDR3. A D gene is named only where the DNA matches it firmly. Part of the rows lack a size; the others show once, few, many or a class for expanded clones.

D gene	V gene	clone size	J gene	CDR3 protein	CDR3 DNA
-	TRBV5-1	-	TRBJ2-1	CASSGLSSYNEQFF	TGCGCCAGCAGCGGACTGAGCTCCTACAATGAGCAGTTCTTC
-	TRBV6-1	-	TRBJ2-1	CASRPLQGDYNEQFF	TGTGCCAGCAGACCTCTCCAGGGAGACTACAATGAGCAGTTCTTC
-	TRBV27	-	TRBJ1-6	CASSPGTEPNNSPLHF	TGTGCCAGCAGCCCAGGGACGGAGCCCAATAATTCACCCCTCCACTTT
-	TRBV2	-	TRBJ1-1	CASTLTAALNTEAFF	TGTGCCAGTACCCTGACGGCGGCCCTGAACACTGAAGCTTTCTTT
TRBD1	TRBV28	-	TRBJ1-2	CASSTGTGVGGYGYTF	TGTGCCAGCAGTACCGGGACAGGGGTTGGAGGCTATGGCTACACCTTC
-	TRBV29-1	-	TRBJ2-7	CSVPRQGTTYEQYF	TGCAGCGTACCAAGACAGGGGACTACCTACGAGCAGTACTTC
-	TRBV28	-	TRBJ2-1	CASSAPGTVFYNEQFF	TGTGCCAGCAGTGCCCCAGGGACTGTTTTCTACAATGAGCAGTTCTTC
TRBD1	TRBV5-1	-	TRBJ1-2	CASSLEAGGGYTF	TGCGCCAGCAGCTTGGAGGCAGGGGGTGGCTACACCTTC
-	TRBV9	-	TRBJ2-2	CASSVVVTGELFF	TGTGCCAGCAGCGTAGTGGTCACCGGGGAGCTGTTTTTT
-	TRBV7-2	-	TRBJ1-2	CASSSNSYGYTF	TGTGCCAGCAGCAGCAACAGCTATGGCTACACCTTC
-	TRBV9	-	TRBJ1-2	CASTPTGGVGYGYTF	TGTGCCAGCACCCCCACGGGGGGCGTGGGCTATGGCTACACCTTC
-	TRBV7-2	-	TRBJ1-2	CASSLAGLSHGYTF	TGTGCCAGCAGCCTAGCAGGGTTGAGTCATGGCTACACCTTC
-	TRBV2	-	TRBJ1-5	CASSDRAAQPQHF	TGTGCCAGCAGTGACAGGGCAGCGCAGCCCCAGCATTTT
-	TRBV6-6	-	TRBJ2-1	CASSFTSLYNEQFF	TGTGCCAGCAGTTTCACCTCCCTCTACAATGAGCAGTTCTTC
-	TRBV30	-	TRBJ1-1	CAWSVRGALEAFF	TGTGCCTGGAGTGTGCGGGGGGCCTTGGAAGCTTTCTTT
TRBD1	TRBV5-6	once	TRBJ2-7	CASRKTGGNEQYF	TGTGCCAGCAGAAAGACAGGGGGCAACGAGCAGTACTTC
-	TRBV6-5	-	TRBJ1-2	CASRGDLYGYTF	TGTGCCAGCAGGGGAGATCTCTATGGCTACACCTTC
TRBD1	TRBV6-5	-	TRBJ1-2	CASSYSSRGLNYGYTF	TGTGCCAGTAGTTACTCATCCAGGGGGCTCAACTATGGCTACACCTTC
-	TRBV5-4	-	TRBJ1-4	CASSGGTQEKLFF	TGTGCCAGCAGCGGTGGGACGCAAGAAAAACTGTTTTTT
-	TRBV4-2	-	TRBJ2-7	CASSQALNDRRHEQYF	TGTGCCAGCAGCCAAGCCCTCAATGACAGGAGGCACGAGCAGTACTTC